These 3 T cell receptor beta chains originate from one sample sequenced in a study of cytomegalovirus exposure and HLA in healthy donors. Amplification used 60 Vbeta primers and 13 Jbeta primers. Some clones are missing from TCRdb's copy, which holds only in-frame ones; the method was immunoSEQ multiplex PCR. The sample comprises about 160,000 clones, around 80% of which are singletons, and around 6.9% rests with the top ten. Sequenced input: PBMCs. These receptors were obtained from a male donor in good health and CMV-seropositive.

The rearrangement joins TRBV7-2 to TRBJ1-5; 9 bases are a match to TRBD1. The CDR3 extends over 15 amino acids. Per germline, CDR1 SGHTA and CDR2 FQGNSA. Trimming removed 5 bases from V and 4 bases from J; junction bases left unmatched: 6. The CDR3 is CASSRRTGVNQPQHF. CDR3 sequence (DNA): TGTGCCAGCAGCCGACGGACAGGGGTGAATCAGCCCCAGCATTTT.

The chain combines TRBV19 with TRBJ2-6; 9 bases are shared with TRBD2. This CDR3 has 16 residues. Germline CDR1 LNHDA, CDR2 SQIVND (reference sequence). After removal of 10 bases from V and 1 base from J, the junction contained 8 bases not matched to a gene. The CDR3 loop is CATQGSGSSGANVLTF. For the CDR3, the DNA is TGTGCCACCCAGGGTAGCGGGAGTTCTGGGGCCAACGTCCTGACTTTC.

This clone was detected once. The V and J genes are TRBV5-4 and TRBJ2-7, with 8 bases lining up with TRBD2. The CDR3 contains 13 residues. The germline V gene encodes CDR1 SGHNT and CDR2 YYREEE (reference sequence). V gave up 2 bases and J gave up 5 bases; unmatched junction bases: 3. In DNA form, the CDR3 reads TGTGCCAGCAGCTTCACGGGAGGGGACGAGCAGTACTTC. Translation: CASSFTGGDEQYF.